One and the same sample provided the 8 T cell receptor beta chains below, sequenced in a study of blood T cell repertoires in COVID-19. The table came from immunoSEQ multiplex PCR; TCRdb's copy has only in-frame clones and leaves some out. Among 330,000 or so clones listed, around 87% were seen once. Sequenced sample: PBMCs or T cells enriched from blood (not recorded which). The receptors derive from a man in his forties or fifties in a cohort exposed to, infected with or recovered from COVID-19 (not recorded which).

The rearrangement links TRBV3-1 (or the pseudogene TRBV3-2) to TRBJ2-1; D is possibly TRBD2 (7 bases). Per the germline V gene, CDR1 is LGHDT and CDR2 is YNNKEL (reference sequence). The length of the CDR3 is 15 residues. With 6 bases removed from V and 7 bases from J, the gap between germline ends came to 19 bases. The CDR3 spells CASSQFGGGGNEQFF. As DNA, the CDR3 is TGTGCCAGCAGTCAATTTGGGGGAGGGGGTAATGAGCAGTTCTTC.

This rearrangement joins TRBV7-9 to TRBJ1-2; D gene ambiguous. This CDR3 is built from 12 residues. Germline values: CDR1 SEHNR, CDR2 FQNEAQ (reference sequence). V was shortened by 5 bases and J by 3 bases, with 7 bases between the two germline ends. CDR3 sequence: CASSLPDYGYTF. In DNA, the CDR3 is TGTGCCAGCAGCCTTCCGGACTATGGCTACACCTTC.

The CDR3, as DNA: TGTGCCAGCAGTGAACGACAGGGTAATAATTCACCCCTCCACTTT. Translation gives CASSERQGNNSPLHF. The chain is built from TRBV25-1 and TRBJ1-6; TRBD1 matches 7 bases. J lost 5 bases, V lost 2 bases, and 3 bases had no gene match. Germline V gene sequence: CDR1 MGHDK, CDR2 SYGVNS. CDR3 length: 15 amino acids.

This chain links TRBV30 with TRBJ1-5; perhaps TRBD1 as D (5 bases). Germline V gene data show CDR1 as GTSNPN and CDR2 as SVGIG (reference sequence). This CDR3 spans 14 amino acids. The ends were cut back, 0 bases at V and 6 bases at J, with 12 bases in the middle. The CDR3 DNA follows: TGTGCCTGGAGTGTGGGGGGGTTAACTCAGCCCCAGCATTTT. Translated, it gives CAWSVGGLTQPQHF.

This chain joins TRBV11-2 and TRBJ2-2; 7 bases line up with TRBD2. The germline V gene encodes CDR1 SGHAT and CDR2 FQNNGV. This CDR3 spans 15 amino acids. Trimming at V came to 1 base and at J to 6 bases, leaving 5 bases not matched to a gene. The CDR3 nucleotides read TGTGCCAGCAGCTTAGTCGGCGGGAGTCCCGGGGAGCTGTTTTTT. It yields the protein CASSLVGGSPGELFF. The entire variable domain, with the rest obtained from reference TRBV11-2 and TRBJ2-2, is as follows: EAGVAQSPRYKIIEKRQSVAFWCNPISGHATLYWYQQILGQGPKLLIQFQNNGVVDDSQLPKDRFSAERLKGVDSTLKIQPAKLEDSAVYLCASSLVGGSPGELFFGEGSRLTVL.

The chain has TRBV5-1 and TRBJ1-3; a possible D gene is TRBD1 (6 bases). The CDR3 is 15 amino acids. In germline, CDR1 is SGHRS, CDR2 YFSETQ. Trimming removed 0 bases at V and 4 bases at J, with 11 bases between. The CDR3 sequence is CASSLGQANGNTIYF. In DNA form, the CDR3 reads TGCGCCAGCAGCTTGGGACAGGCCAACGGAAACACCATATATTTT.

This chain joins TRBV2 and TRBJ1-5, with 7 bases aligning to TRBD1. The CDR3 consists of 14 residues. V trimming: 6 bases; J trimming: 6 bases; junction bases outside the gene matches: 8. Germline V gene data show CDR1 as SNHLY and CDR2 as FYNNEI. Here the CDR3 reads CASSIGQVRQPQHF. CDR3 DNA: TGTGCCAGCAGCATCGGACAGGTACGTCAGCCCCAGCATTTT.

The gene calls are TRBV11-3 and TRBJ2-3; no firm D call. The CDR3 has 14 residues. Germline lookup yields CDR1 SGHNT and CDR2 YENEEA. Deletions cut 2 bases from V and 1 base from J, with 7 bases between. In DNA, the CDR3 is TGTGCCAGCAGCTTAAACAGACGCACAGATACGCAGTATTTT. Protein product: CASSLNRRTDTQYF.